The 16 T cell receptor beta chains presented below share a single source sample, sequenced in a study of spatial heterogeneity in lung cancer. Study outcomes and limitations: Expanded alpha and beta TCR counts within tumors tracked tumor mutation counts.

Antigens of these TCRs are unknown. Sample time point: sample taken at primary tumor resection. TCRdb redid the calling of the 5' RACE reads with MiXCR, one entry per CDR3 protein. This table holds roughly 200 distinct CDR3 sequences, around 35% found once. The specimen comprised lung tumor tissue, sampled at surgery. The receptor set was obtained from a male donor with early-stage non-small cell lung cancer.

This clonotype has only a few counts. The size of this beta chain means little, since it is a stray read in a library made for alpha chains. The chain couples TRBV7-9 to TRBJ2-5; TRBD2 aligns across 8 bases. The length of the CDR3 is 15 residues. The germline V gene encodes CDR1 SEHNR and CDR2 FQNEAQ (reference sequence). V lost 2 bases, J lost 1 base, and 3 bases stayed unmatched. CDR3 DNA: TGTGCCAGCAGCTTACCTGCGGGAGGCCAAGAGACCCAGTACTTC. It encodes CASSLPAGGQETQYF.

This clonotype was seen more than once but under ten times. For a library built for alpha chains, this beta chain is a stray read; little rests on its size. The chain couples TRBV30 to TRBJ2-1, with 9 nucleotides matching TRBD2. The CDR3 runs 12 residues. V shed 2 bases and J 15 bases; nucleotides not matched to a gene: 8. Germline V gene data show CDR1 as GTSNPN and CDR2 as SVGIG (reference sequence). CDR3 region: CAWSLGAGGPFF. The CDR3 DNA sequence: TGTGCCTGGAGTTTGGGAGCGGGAGGTCCGTTCTTC.

This clonotype has only a few counts. This beta chain represents an off-target read in a library built for alpha chains; its size is of limited meaning. The chain carries TRBV29-1 and TRBJ2-7; possibly TRBD1 or TRBD2 for D (6 bases each). This CDR3 comprises 14 residues. Per germline, CDR1 SQVTM and CDR2 ANQGSEA. Trimming shortened V by 7 bases and J by 0 bases, and 16 bases separated the two germline ends. Here the CDR3 reads CSAWGADSSYEQYF. The CDR3 nucleotides read TGCAGCGCCTGGGGGGCAGACAGCTCCTACGAGCAGTACTTC.

Details on this clonotype: This beta chain is off target for a library built for alpha chains, so its abundance means little. The CDR3 nucleotides read TGTGCCAGCAACCGGGGTCCGGGTGAAAAACTGTTTTTT. Protein: CASNRGPGEKLFF. The chain combines TRBV2 with TRBJ1-4, with D unresolved. Germline CDR1 SNHLY, CDR2 FYNNEI. The CDR3 runs to 13 residues. V was cut by 7 bases and J by 7 bases, with 13 bases left in between.

Only a few counts were recorded for this clonotype. Because the library targeted alpha chains, this beta chain is an off-target read whose size means little. The chain is built from TRBV5-1 and TRBJ2-1; the D is unclear. CDR3 length: 14 residues. CDR1 and CDR2 from the germline V gene are SGHRS and YFSETQ. V was trimmed by 1 base and J by 5 bases, leaving 10 bases between them. The CDR3: CASSLWVGHNEQFF. CDR3 sequence (DNA): TGCGCCAGCAGCTTGTGGGTGGGCCACAATGAGCAGTTCTTC.

A note on this clonotype: As an off-target read in a library built for alpha chains, this beta chain has a frequency of little significance. V and J are TRBV6-1 and TRBJ1-2, with unresolved D. Germline CDR1 and CDR2: MNHNS and SASEGT. Trimming took off 1 base at V and 7 bases at J, with 10 bases between the two ends. The CDR3 is made up of 13 amino acids. CDR3 nucleotide sequence: TGTGCCAGCAGTGAAGGCGCAGAACCTGGCTACACCTTC. Protein sequence: CASSEGAEPGYTF.

This clonotype was counted a few times. The library was prepared for alpha chains; this beta chain is a stray read, so its frequency means little. This chain joins TRBV5-1 and TRBJ2-3; 11 bases match TRBD1. With V trimmed by 4 bases and J by 3 bases, 4 bases remained unmatched. Germline values: CDR1 SGHRS, CDR2 YFSETQ. CDR3 length: 15 amino acids. The CDR3 nucleotides are TGCGCCAGCAGCGGGGACAGGGGGATTACAGATACGCAGTATTTT. This codes for CASSGDRGITDTQYF.

For this clonotype: Since the library was made to target alpha chains, this beta chain is a stray read and its abundance is not meaningful. V is TRBV2 and J is TRBJ2-1; the D is unclear. Trimming took off 8 bases at V and 6 bases at J, with 11 bases between the two ends. This CDR3 is built from 12 residues. The germline gives CDR1 SNHLY, CDR2 FYNNEI. The CDR3 is CASSQLFNEQFF. CDR3 sequence (DNA): TGTGCCAGCTCCCAGTTGTTCAATGAGCAGTTCTTC.

In regard to this clonotype: This beta chain is a stray sequence in a library constructed for alpha chains; its clone size is not meaningful. The chain employs TRBV27 and TRBJ2-3, with D tentatively TRBD1 (6 bases). Trimming removed 3 bases at V and 2 bases at J, with 9 bases between. The germline V gene encodes CDR1 MNHEY and CDR2 SMNVEV (reference sequence). This CDR3 has 14 residues. This CDR3 is CASSLTGHTDTQYF. Written as DNA, the CDR3 is TGTGCCAGCAGTTTGACAGGCCACACAGATACGCAGTATTTT.

As regards this clonotype: Found in a library prepared for alpha chains, this beta chain is an off-target read, and its abundance has little meaning. The chain uses TRBV20-1 and TRBJ2-2, with a weak D call TRBD1 (7 bases). CDR1 and CDR2 from the germline V gene are DFQATT and SNEGSKA (reference sequence). CDR3 length equals 14 residues. The V and J ends lost 6 bases and 2 bases respectively, with 13 bases between them. Written as DNA, the CDR3 is TGCAGTGCGGGCCAGGGGGGTAACACCGGGGAGCTGTTTTTT. It translates to CSAGQGGNTGELFF.

A note on this clonotype: This beta chain is a stray sequence in a library constructed for alpha chains; its clone size is not meaningful. The V gene is TRBV2, the J gene TRBJ1-5, with D possibly matching TRBD1 (5 bases). In germline, CDR1 is SNHLY, CDR2 FYNNEI. The V end was cut by 7 bases, the J end by 5 bases, with 15 bases between. The CDR3 sequence is 14 residues long. This chain's CDR3 is CASTQRGEDQPQHF. In nucleotides, the CDR3 is TGTGCCAGCACCCAAAGAGGGGAGGATCAGCCCCAGCATTTT. Combining the CDR3 with reference TRBV2 and TRBJ1-5 gives the whole variable domain EPEVTQTPSHQVTQMGQEVILRCVPISNHLYFYWYRQILGQKVEFLVSFYNNEISEKSEIFDDQFSVERPDGSNFTLKIRSTKLEDSAMYFCASTQRGEDQPQHFGDGTRLSIL.

Sample share makes this clonotype hyperexpanded (1% or more). This beta chain is off target for a library built for alpha chains, so its abundance means little. The V call is TRBV7-9, the J call TRBJ2-2; D might be TRBD1 or TRBD2, each matching 5 bases. CDR1 is SEHNR, CDR2 FQNEAQ, per germline (reference sequence). Trimming took 5 bases from V and 4 from J, leaving 8 bases between them. This CDR3 region has 13 residues. As DNA, the CDR3 is TGTGCCAGCAGCACGGGACCCACCGGGGAGCTGTTTTTT. It translates to CASSTGPTGELFF.

This clonotype has more than one count but fewer than ten. Because this beta chain is a stray read in a library intended to capture alpha chains, its abundance should not be given much weight. The V call is TRBV28, the J call TRBJ2-7; D tentatively reads TRBD1 or TRBD2 (6 bases each). Germline V gene lookup returns CDR1 MDHEN and CDR2 SYDVKM. The CDR3 loop spans 13 amino acids. V was clipped by 2 bases and J by 5 bases, with 10 bases between them. The CDR3 loop reads CASSLGGRDEQYF. CDR3 sequence (DNA): TGTGCCAGCAGTTTAGGGGGGCGGGACGAGCAGTACTTC.

With respect to this clonotype: This beta chain is an unintended read in a library built for alpha chains; its size means little. The rearrangement joins TRBV28 to TRBJ2-5, with D perhaps TRBD2 (7 bases). V was shortened by 5 bases and J by 1 base, with 14 bases between the two germline ends. The germline V gene has CDR1 MDHEN and CDR2 SYDVKM. CDR3 length: 15 amino acids. Here the CDR3 reads CASSPTGTTQETQYF. The CDR3 coding sequence is TGTGCCAGCAGTCCCACAGGGACTACCCAAGAGACCCAGTACTTC.

This clonotype has only a few counts. Because this beta chain is a stray read in a library intended to capture alpha chains, its abundance should not be given much weight. The chain carries TRBV28 and TRBJ2-5; D possibly corresponds to TRBD1 (6 bases). Germline lookup yields CDR1 MDHEN and CDR2 SYDVKM. Trimming took off 3 bases at V and 4 bases at J, with 6 bases between the two ends. The CDR3 totals 12 residues. The DNA of the CDR3 is TGTGCCAGCAGTTTGGACAGAGAGACCCAGTACTTC. Amino acids: CASSLDRETQYF.

By share, this clonotype ranks as hyperexpanded (1% or more). The library was prepared for alpha chains; this beta chain is a stray read, so its frequency means little. This chain uses TRBV12-3 or TRBV12-4 with TRBJ1-4, with 10 bases matching TRBD1. CDR3 length: 14 amino acids. V was clipped by 6 bases and J by 8 bases; unmatched bases: 6. The CDR3 DNA is TGTGCCAGCAGAGACCGGGACAGGGGAGAAAAACTGTTTTTT. Its protein is CASRDRDRGEKLFF.